A single T cell receptor (beta chain) is shown here with its context. Germline CDR1 LNHDA, CDR2 SQIVND (reference sequence). CDR3 size: 15 residues. V was cut by 5 bases and J by 8 bases, with 19 bases left in between. Data came from immunoSEQ multiplex PCR; TCRdb stores just in-frame clones and leaves some out. The data show about 75,000 clones, with approximately 97% seen just once and approximately 0.18% held by the top ten. This entry is derived from a study of technical replicates of blood from several donors. This TCR came from a human donor in good health. V gene TRBV19 combines with J gene TRBJ2-1; D is possibly TRBD2 (6 bases). Sequenced input: T cells isolated from PBMCs. The CDR3 loop reads CASSLLTGDVDEQFF. The CDR3 region has the DNA TGTGCCAGTAGTTTGTTGACGGGAGACGTCGATGAGCAGTTCTTC.